A single sample is the source of the 25 T cell receptor beta chains below, sequenced in a study of OX40 agonist ivuxolimab in advanced cancers. Produced via immunoSEQ multiplex PCR; TCRdb's table is partial and in-frame only. The repertoire includes approximately 76,000 clones, more than 85% of them detected once, and roughly 9.7% sits in the top ten. The sequenced sample was CD4+ or CD8+ T cells sorted from blood, obtained in a trial of the OX40 agonist ivuxolimab. These TCRs come from an adult with an advanced solid tumor such as melanoma, head and neck, liver or kidney cancer.

J is TRBJ2-1 and V is TRBV7-9; D gene uncertain. Germline CDR1 reads SEHNR; CDR2 reads FQNEAQ (reference sequence). The CDR3 is 11 residues long. V was pared by 3 bases and J by 6 bases, with 3 bases between. In DNA form, the CDR3 reads TGTGCCAGCAGCTTCCCCAATGAGCAGTTCTTC. This codes for CASSFPNEQFF.

V and J are TRBV7-8 and TRBJ1-2; no firm D call. Germline-derived CDR1 and CDR2 are SGHVS and FQNEAQ. The CDR3 has 15 residues. The V and J ends lost 3 bases and 0 bases respectively, with 11 bases between them. The CDR3 bases are TGTGCCAGCAGCTTCGGGAGGGAACCTAACTATGGCTACACCTTC. Amino acids: CASSFGREPNYGYTF.

This chain uses TRBV7-2 with TRBJ1-2; tentatively, D is TRBD1 (5 bases). This CDR3 contains 13 residues. Germline V gene data show CDR1 as SGHTA and CDR2 as FQGNSA. Trimming cost V 7 bases and J 8 bases, with 17 bases left between them. The CDR3 sequence: CASTPLGGKGYTF. DNA for the CDR3: TGTGCCAGCACCCCCCTTGGGGGAAAGGGCTACACCTTC.

The V gene is TRBV7-2, the J gene TRBJ2-1; D not certain. Germline values: CDR1 SGHTA, CDR2 FQGNSA. The CDR3 extends over 14 amino acids. The V and J ends lost 4 bases and 0 bases respectively, with 7 bases between them. The CDR3 nucleotides are TGTGCCAGCAGCTGGGGTGACTCCTACAATGAGCAGTTCTTC. Its translation is CASSWGDSYNEQFF.

The rearrangement joins TRBV9 to TRBJ2-5, with 7 bases lining up with TRBD1. Germline V gene data show CDR1 as SGDLS and CDR2 as YYNGEE. The V and J ends lost 0 bases and 5 bases, in that order; junction bases with no gene match: 4. The CDR3 is 14 amino acids. The CDR3, as DNA: TGTGCCAGCAGCGTAGTAGGGGGCGTGGAGACCCAGTACTTC. This encodes CASSVVGGVETQYF.

The rearrangement joins TRBV7-9 to TRBJ1-4, with D maybe TRBD1 (6 bases). Germline assignment: CDR1 SEHNR and CDR2 FQNEAQ (reference sequence). The CDR3 loop spans 12 amino acids. Deletions cut 4 bases from V and 8 bases from J, with 8 bases between. The CDR3 is CASSSTGEKLFF. CDR3 bases: TGTGCCAGCAGCTCCACAGGGGAAAAACTGTTTTTT.

The V and J genes are TRBV27 and TRBJ1-5; D may be TRBD1 (6 bases). CDR1 MNHEY and CDR2 SMNVEV come from the germline V gene (reference sequence). This CDR3 contains 17 residues. V was trimmed by 6 bases and J by 1 base, leaving 19 bases between them. This CDR3 reads CASSSVPGVWSNQPQHF. CDR3 in DNA: TGTGCCAGCAGCTCCGTCCCAGGGGTATGGAGCAATCAGCCCCAGCATTTT.

This sequence joins TRBV9 and TRBJ1-1; 7 bases fit TRBD1. The length of the CDR3 is 15 residues. Germline V gene sequence: CDR1 SGDLS, CDR2 YYNGEE. With V trimmed by 4 bases and J by 4 bases, 10 bases remained unmatched. CDR3: CASSPEGAPGTEAFF. The CDR3 DNA follows: TGTGCCAGCAGCCCAGAGGGGGCGCCGGGCACTGAAGCTTTCTTT. Full variable domain (rest looked up from reference TRBV9 and TRBJ1-1): DSGVTQTPKHLITATGQRVTLRCSPRSGDLSVYWYQQSLDQGLQFLIQYYNGEERAKGNILERFSAQQFPDLHSELNLSSLELGDSALYFCASSPEGAPGTEAFFGQGTRLTVV.

The chain is built from TRBV9 and TRBJ1-4, with D possibly matching TRBD1 (5 bases). The CDR3 is 15 residues long. V dropped 3 bases and J dropped 0 bases, with 9 bases sitting between them. Per the germline V gene, CDR1 is SGDLS and CDR2 is YYNGEE. CDR3 bases: TGTGCCAGCAGCGCAGACAGCTCAACTAATGAAAAACTGTTTTTT. As protein: CASSADSSTNEKLFF.

V usage is TRBV27 and J usage is TRBJ1-2; D ambiguous. Germline CDR1 is MNHEY and CDR2 is SMNVEV (reference sequence). There are 10 residues in the CDR3. Trimming took off 4 bases at V and 4 bases at J, with 1 base between the two ends. CDR3 nucleotide sequence: TGTGCCAGCAGTTCCTATGGCTACACCTTC. Translation: CASSSYGYTF.

The chain recombines TRBV5-1 with TRBJ2-7; 9 bases agree with TRBD1. The CDR3 runs to 14 residues. Germline V gives CDR1 SGHRS, CDR2 YFSETQ. The J segment lost 4 bases and the V segment lost 3 bases, leaving 5 bases of the junction unmatched. CDR3 in DNA: TGCGCCAGCAGCTGGGGACAGGGAACGTACGAGCAGTACTTC. Protein sequence: CASSWGQGTYEQYF.

This clone appeared a few times. The chain recombines TRBV9 with TRBJ1-2; D unresolved. V dropped 4 bases and J dropped 6 bases, with 22 bases sitting between them. In germline, CDR1 is SGDLS, CDR2 YYNGEE. The CDR3 contains 16 residues. CDR3 in DNA: TGTGCCAGCAGCCACAACCCCGAAGGTGGGCAGCATGGCTACACCTTC. It is translated as CASSHNPEGGQHGYTF.

The chain uses TRBV6-1 and TRBJ1-1; maybe TRBD1 (6 bases). The CDR3 loop spans 14 amino acids. Per the germline V gene, CDR1 is MNHNS and CDR2 is SASEGT. V lost 5 bases and J lost 5, with 15 bases in between. The CDR3 nucleotides are TGTGCCAGCAGTCTGAGCAGGGGTTGGACTGAAGCTTTCTTT. Encoded protein: CASSLSRGWTEAFF.

As to this clone: The sample holds other DNA sequences that translate to the same CDR3. The chain joins TRBV25-1 to TRBJ2-5; D possibly matches TRBD1 or TRBD2 (6 bases each). CDR3 length: 14 amino acids. Germline values: CDR1 MGHDK, CDR2 SYGVNS. V was cut by 2 bases and J by 2 bases, with 9 bases left in between. CDR3 residues: CASSERGHQETQYF. The CDR3 DNA sequence: TGTGCCAGCAGTGAACGGGGGCATCAAGAGACCCAGTACTTC.

V gene TRBV7-8 combines with J gene TRBJ2-5, with 11 bases identical to TRBD2. This CDR3 comprises 19 residues. Unmatched junction bases numbered 20, after V lost 1 base and J lost 10 bases. In germline, CDR1 is SGHVS, CDR2 FQNEAQ. DNA for the CDR3: TGTGCCAGCAGCTTAGAACTAGCGGGGGACGCGCCCTCCGCATTAGACCAGTACTTC. Protein sequence: CASSLELAGDAPSALDQYF.

This chain uses TRBV6-5 with TRBJ1-2; D perhaps matches TRBD1 (5 bases). The CDR3 sequence is 14 residues long. Trimming shortened V by 6 bases and J by 5 bases, and 16 bases separated the two germline ends. From germline, CDR1 is MNHEY and CDR2 SVGAGI. CDR3 amino acids: CASSLLRQQYGYTF. The CDR3, as DNA: TGTGCCAGCAGCCTACTCAGACAGCAGTATGGCTACACCTTC.

In its sample, this clone was seen once. The genes are TRBV4-1 and TRBJ2-7, with 10 bases matching TRBD1. The V gene's germline CDR1 is MGHRA and CDR2 YSYEKL. The CDR3 runs 15 residues. V lost 3 bases, J lost 6 bases, and 8 bases stayed unmatched. CDR3 DNA sequence: TGCGCCAGCAGCCAGATTAGCGGGACAGGGGTCGAGCAGTACTTC. Protein sequence: CASSQISGTGVEQYF.

The rearrangement uses TRBV19 and TRBJ1-1, with D maybe TRBD1 (5 bases). The CDR3 is made up of 11 amino acids. Between the trimmed V and J ends, which lost 8 bases and 8 bases, there was a span of 12 bases. CDR1 is LNHDA, CDR2 SQIVND, per germline (reference sequence). CDR3 loop: CASFTGAEAFF. The CDR3 nucleotides are TGTGCCAGTTTTACCGGGGCAGAAGCTTTCTTT.

J is TRBJ1-1 and V is TRBV10-1; 7 positions match TRBD1. CDR3 length equals 15 residues. Germline V gene lookup returns CDR1 WNHNN and CDR2 SYGVQD (reference sequence). J was trimmed by 6 bases and V by 2 bases; bases with no gene match: 9. This CDR3 is CASSEPGQDEAEAFF. CDR3 DNA sequence: TGCGCCAGCAGTGAGCCTGGACAGGATGAGGCTGAAGCTTTCTTT.

This clone was counted a single time. The chain has TRBV9 and TRBJ2-7; 7 bases map to TRBD1. CDR1 and CDR2 from the germline V gene are SGDLS and YYNGEE. The CDR3 is made up of 14 amino acids. The trim removed 1 base at V and 3 bases at J, leaving 4 bases unmatched. The CDR3 bases are TGTGCCAGCAGCGTATCAGGGACAGACTACGAGCAGTACTTC. As protein: CASSVSGTDYEQYF.

CDR3 in DNA: TGTGCCAGCAGCTGGCCCGGACTAGCGGGGGGTCAGGACATTCAGTACTTC. Amino acid sequence: CASSWPGLAGGQDIQYF. The V call is TRBV7-8, the J call TRBJ2-4; TRBD2 matches 14 bases. After removal of 4 bases from V and 8 bases from J, the junction contained 10 bases not matched to a gene. Germline V CDR1 and CDR2: SGHVS, FQNEAQ. This CDR3 spans 17 amino acids.

The chain employs TRBV5-1 and TRBJ2-7, with a weak D call TRBD1 (5 bases). CDR3 length: 15 residues. Germline V gives CDR1 SGHRS, CDR2 YFSETQ. Trimming shortened V by 1 base and J by 0 bases, and 11 bases separated the two germline ends. The CDR3 DNA reads as TGCGCCAGCAGCTTGAACGGCGACAGCTCCTACGAGCAGTACTTC. Its translation is CASSLNGDSSYEQYF.

This chain links TRBV27 with TRBJ1-2, with D possibly matching TRBD1 (5 bases). The germline V gene has CDR1 MNHEY and CDR2 SMNVEV (reference sequence). Trimming removed 3 bases at V and 5 bases at J, with 10 bases between. The CDR3 has 13 residues. The CDR3 loop is CASSFAGGYGYTF. CDR3 sequence (DNA): TGTGCCAGCAGTTTCGCCGGGGGTTATGGCTACACCTTC.

The V gene is TRBV27, the J gene TRBJ2-1; 7 bases align to TRBD2. Germline CDR1 is MNHEY and CDR2 is SMNVEV (reference sequence). J gave up 0 bases and V 2 bases, and 13 bases lay outside the gene matches. The CDR3 is made up of 19 amino acids. The CDR3 loop is CASSLSRTSTQSSYNEQFF. As DNA, the CDR3 is TGTGCCAGCAGTTTAAGCAGGACTAGTACTCAGAGCTCCTACAATGAGCAGTTCTTC.

This chain connects TRBV5-6 to TRBJ1-1; 7 bases are a match to TRBD1. The CDR3 covers 12 residues. J lost 4 bases, V lost 3 bases, and 0 bases had no gene match. Germline CDR1 and CDR2: SGHDT and YYEEEE. The CDR3 here is CASSYRGTEAFF. Written as DNA, the CDR3 is TGTGCCAGCAGCTACAGGGGCACTGAAGCTTTCTTT.